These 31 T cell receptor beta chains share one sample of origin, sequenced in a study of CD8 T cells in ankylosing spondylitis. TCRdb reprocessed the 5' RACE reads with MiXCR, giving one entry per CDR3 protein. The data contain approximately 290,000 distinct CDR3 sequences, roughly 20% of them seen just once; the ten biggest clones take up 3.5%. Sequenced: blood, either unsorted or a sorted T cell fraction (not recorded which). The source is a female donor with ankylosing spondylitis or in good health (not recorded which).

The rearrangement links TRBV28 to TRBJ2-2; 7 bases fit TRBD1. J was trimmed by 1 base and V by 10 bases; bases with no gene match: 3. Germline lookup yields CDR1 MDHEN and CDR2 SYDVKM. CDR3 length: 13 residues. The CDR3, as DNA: TGTGCCATACGGACAGGGAACACCGGGGAGCTGTTTTTT. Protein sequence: CAIRTGNTGELFF.

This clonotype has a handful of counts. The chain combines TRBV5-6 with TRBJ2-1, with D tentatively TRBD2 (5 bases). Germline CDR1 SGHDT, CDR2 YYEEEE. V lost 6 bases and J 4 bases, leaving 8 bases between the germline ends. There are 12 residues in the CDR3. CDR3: CASTKRYNEQFF. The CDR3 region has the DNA TGTGCCAGCACCAAGCGGTACAATGAGCAGTTCTTC.

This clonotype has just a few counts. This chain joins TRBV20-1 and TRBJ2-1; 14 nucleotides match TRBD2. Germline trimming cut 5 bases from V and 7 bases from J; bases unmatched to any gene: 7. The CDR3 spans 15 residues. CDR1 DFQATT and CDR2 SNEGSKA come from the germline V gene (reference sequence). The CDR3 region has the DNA TGCAGTGCTCCGCGACTAGCGGGAGGGTCGAATGAGCAGTTCTTC. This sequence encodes CSAPRLAGGSNEQFF.

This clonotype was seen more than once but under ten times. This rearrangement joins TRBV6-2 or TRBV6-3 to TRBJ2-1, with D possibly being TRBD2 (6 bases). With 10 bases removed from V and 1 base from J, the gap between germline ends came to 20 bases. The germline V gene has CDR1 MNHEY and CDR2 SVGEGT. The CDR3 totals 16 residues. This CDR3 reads CANHWRAQDSYNEQFF. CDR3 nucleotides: TGTGCCAACCACTGGAGGGCCCAGGATTCCTACAATGAGCAGTTCTTC.

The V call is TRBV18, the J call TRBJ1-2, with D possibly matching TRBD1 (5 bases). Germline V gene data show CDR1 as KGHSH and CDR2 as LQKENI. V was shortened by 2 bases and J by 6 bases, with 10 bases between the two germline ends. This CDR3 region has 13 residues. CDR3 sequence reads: CASSPSQGDGYTF. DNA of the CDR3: TGTGCCAGCTCACCATCCCAGGGCGATGGCTACACCTTC.

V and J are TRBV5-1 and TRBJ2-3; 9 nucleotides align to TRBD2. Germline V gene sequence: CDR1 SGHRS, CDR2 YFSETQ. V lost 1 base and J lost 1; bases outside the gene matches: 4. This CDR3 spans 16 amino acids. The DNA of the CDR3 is TGCGCCAGCAGCTTGAGAGGCGGGGGGGGCACAGATACGCAGTATTTT. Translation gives CASSLRGGGGTDTQYF.

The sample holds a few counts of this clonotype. The CDR3 DNA is TGCAGCGTTATTATCACTAGCGGGAGCAATGAGCAGTTCTTC. This gives the protein CSVIITSGSNEQFF. V usage is TRBV29-1 and J usage is TRBJ2-1; the match to TRBD2 covers 11 bases. The J segment lost 6 bases and the V segment lost 5 bases, leaving 6 bases of the junction unmatched. Germline loops: CDR1 SQVTM, CDR2 ANQGSEA. This CDR3 comprises 14 residues.

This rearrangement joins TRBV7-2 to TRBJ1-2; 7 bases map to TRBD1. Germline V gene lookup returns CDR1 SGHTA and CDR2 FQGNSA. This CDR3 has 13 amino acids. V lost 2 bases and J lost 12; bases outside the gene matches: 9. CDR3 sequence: CASSLMTGKSNTF. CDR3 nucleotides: TGTGCCAGCAGCTTAATGACAGGGAAGTCGAACACCTTC.

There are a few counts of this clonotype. CDR3 nucleotide sequence: TGTGCCAGCAGCTTCTTGGGACAGACACGCGCCCGGAGGCAAGAGACCCAGTACTTC. Residues: CASSFLGQTRARRQETQYF. This sequence joins TRBV11-2 and TRBJ2-5; 7 nucleotides agree with TRBD1. Germline-derived CDR1 and CDR2 are SGHAT and FQNNGV. V was clipped by 3 bases and J by 2 bases; unmatched bases: 18. This CDR3 is built from 19 residues.

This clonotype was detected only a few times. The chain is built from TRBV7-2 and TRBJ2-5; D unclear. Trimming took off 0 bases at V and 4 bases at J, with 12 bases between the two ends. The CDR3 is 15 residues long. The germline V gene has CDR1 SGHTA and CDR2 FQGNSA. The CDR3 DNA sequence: TGTGCCAGCAGCTTAGCGCGTCGGGCTTTAGAGACCCAGTACTTC. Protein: CASSLARRALETQYF.

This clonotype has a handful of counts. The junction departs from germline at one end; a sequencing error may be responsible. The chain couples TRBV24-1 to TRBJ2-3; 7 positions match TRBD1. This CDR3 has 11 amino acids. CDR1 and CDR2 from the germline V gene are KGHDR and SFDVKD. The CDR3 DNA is TGTGCCACCAGTGATTCCAGGGGGACCTCATTT. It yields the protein CATSDSRGTSF.

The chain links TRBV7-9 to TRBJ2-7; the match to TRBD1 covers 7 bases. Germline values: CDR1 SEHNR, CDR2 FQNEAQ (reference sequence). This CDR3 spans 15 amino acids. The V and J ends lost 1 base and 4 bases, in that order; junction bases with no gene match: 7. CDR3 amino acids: CASSLGDSRSYEQYF. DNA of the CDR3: TGTGCCAGCAGCTTAGGGGACAGCCGTTCTTACGAGCAGTACTTC.

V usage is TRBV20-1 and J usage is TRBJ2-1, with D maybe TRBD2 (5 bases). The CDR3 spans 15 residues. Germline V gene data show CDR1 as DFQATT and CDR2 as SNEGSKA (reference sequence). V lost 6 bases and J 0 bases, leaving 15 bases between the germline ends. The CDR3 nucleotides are TGCAGTGCATCCCCTAGCATGAGCTCCTACAATGAGCAGTTCTTC. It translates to CSASPSMSSYNEQFF.

The CDR3 spells CASSLELRTLSYEQYF. The DNA of the CDR3 is TGTGCCAGCAGCTTGGAGTTGCGGACCCTCTCCTACGAGCAGTACTTC. The genes are TRBV5-5 and TRBJ2-7; D unresolved. Between the trimmed V and J ends, which lost 0 bases and 0 bases, there was a span of 13 bases. Germline CDR1 is SGHKS and CDR2 is YYEKEE (reference sequence). The CDR3 extends over 16 amino acids.

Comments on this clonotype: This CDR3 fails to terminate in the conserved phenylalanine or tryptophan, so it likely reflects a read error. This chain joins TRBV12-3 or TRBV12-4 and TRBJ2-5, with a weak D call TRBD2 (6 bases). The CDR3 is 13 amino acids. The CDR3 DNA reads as TGTGCCAGCAGTCTAGCGTACCAAGAGACCCAGTACTTA. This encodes CASSLAYQETQYL.

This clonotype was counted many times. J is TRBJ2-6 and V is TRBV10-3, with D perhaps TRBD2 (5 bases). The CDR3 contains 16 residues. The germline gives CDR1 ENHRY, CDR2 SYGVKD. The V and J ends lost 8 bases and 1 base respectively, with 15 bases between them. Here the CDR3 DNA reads TGTGCCATCGGTGCGCGGGTTGGGTCTGGGGCCAACGTCCTGACTTTC. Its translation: CAIGARVGSGANVLTF.

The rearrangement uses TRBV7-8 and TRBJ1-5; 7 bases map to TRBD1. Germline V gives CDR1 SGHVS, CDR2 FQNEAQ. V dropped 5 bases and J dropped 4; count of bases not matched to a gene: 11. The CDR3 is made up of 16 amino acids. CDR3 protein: CASSLGEGAWNQPQHF. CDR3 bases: TGTGCCAGCAGCCTAGGGGAGGGGGCTTGGAATCAGCCCCAGCATTTT. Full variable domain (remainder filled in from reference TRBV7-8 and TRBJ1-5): GAGVSQSPRYKVAKRGQDVALRCDPISGHVSLFWYQQALGQGPEFLTYFQNEAQLDKSGLPSDRFFAERPEGSVSTLKIQRTQQEDSAVYLCASSLGEGAWNQPQHFGDGTRLSIL.

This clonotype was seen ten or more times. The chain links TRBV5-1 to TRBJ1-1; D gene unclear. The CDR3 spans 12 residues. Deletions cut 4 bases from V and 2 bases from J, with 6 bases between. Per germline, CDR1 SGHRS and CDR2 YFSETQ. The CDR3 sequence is CASSESNTEAFF. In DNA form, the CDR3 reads TGCGCCAGCAGCGAAAGTAACACTGAAGCTTTCTTT.

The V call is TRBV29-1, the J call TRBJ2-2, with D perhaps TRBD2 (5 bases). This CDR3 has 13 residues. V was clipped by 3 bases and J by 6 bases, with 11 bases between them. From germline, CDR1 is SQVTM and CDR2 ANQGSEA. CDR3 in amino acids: CSVERVGPGELFF. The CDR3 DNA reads TGCAGCGTTGAGAGGGTGGGTCCCGGGGAGCTGTTTTTT.

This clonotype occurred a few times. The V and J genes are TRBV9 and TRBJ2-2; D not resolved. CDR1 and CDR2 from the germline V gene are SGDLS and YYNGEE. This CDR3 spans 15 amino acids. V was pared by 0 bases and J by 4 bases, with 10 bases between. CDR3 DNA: TGTGCCAGCAGCGTAGCTCCTGGCGGCACCGGGGAGCTGTTTTTT. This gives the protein CASSVAPGGTGELFF.

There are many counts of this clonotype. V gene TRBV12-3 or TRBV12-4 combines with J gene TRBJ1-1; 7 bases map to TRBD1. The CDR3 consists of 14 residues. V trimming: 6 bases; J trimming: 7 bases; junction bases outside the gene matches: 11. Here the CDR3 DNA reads TGTGCCAGCAGCATAGACAGGGTCTGGAGTGAAGCTTTCTTT. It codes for CASSIDRVWSEAFF.

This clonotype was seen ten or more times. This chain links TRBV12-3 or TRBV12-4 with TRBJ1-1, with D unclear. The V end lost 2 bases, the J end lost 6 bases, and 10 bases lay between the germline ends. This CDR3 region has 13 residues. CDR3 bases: TGTGCCAGCAGTTTATACCTGGGCGCTGAAGCTTTCTTT. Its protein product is CASSLYLGAEAFF.

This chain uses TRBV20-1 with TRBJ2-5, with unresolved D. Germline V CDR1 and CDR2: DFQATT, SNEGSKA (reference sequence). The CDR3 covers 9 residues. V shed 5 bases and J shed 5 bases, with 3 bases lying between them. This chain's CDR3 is CSAEETQYF. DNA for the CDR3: TGCAGTGCTGAGGAGACCCAGTACTTC.

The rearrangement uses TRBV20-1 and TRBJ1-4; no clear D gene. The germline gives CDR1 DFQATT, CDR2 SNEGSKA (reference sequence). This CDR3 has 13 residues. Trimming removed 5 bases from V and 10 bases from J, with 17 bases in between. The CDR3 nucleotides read TGCAGTGCTGGGCCGTGGGGTACTGGAAAACTGTTTTTT. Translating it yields CSAGPWGTGKLFF.

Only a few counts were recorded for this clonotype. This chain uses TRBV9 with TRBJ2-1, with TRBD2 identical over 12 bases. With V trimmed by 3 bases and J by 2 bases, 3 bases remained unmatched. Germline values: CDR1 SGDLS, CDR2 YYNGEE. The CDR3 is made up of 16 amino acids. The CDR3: CASSASSGRAYNEQFF. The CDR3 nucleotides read TGTGCCAGCAGCGCCTCTAGCGGGAGGGCCTACAATGAGCAGTTCTTC.

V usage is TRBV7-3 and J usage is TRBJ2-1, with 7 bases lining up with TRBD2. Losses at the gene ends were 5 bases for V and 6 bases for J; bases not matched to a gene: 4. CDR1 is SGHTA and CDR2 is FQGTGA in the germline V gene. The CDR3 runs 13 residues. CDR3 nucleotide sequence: TGTGCCAGCAGCCCGGCGGGAGTCAATGAGCAGTTCTTC. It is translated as CASSPAGVNEQFF.

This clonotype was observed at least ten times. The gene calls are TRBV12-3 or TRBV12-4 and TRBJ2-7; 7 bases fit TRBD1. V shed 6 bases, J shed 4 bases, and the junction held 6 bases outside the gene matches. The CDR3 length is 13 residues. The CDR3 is CASSQGQIYEQYF. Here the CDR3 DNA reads TGTGCCAGCAGCCAGGGACAGATTTACGAGCAGTACTTC.

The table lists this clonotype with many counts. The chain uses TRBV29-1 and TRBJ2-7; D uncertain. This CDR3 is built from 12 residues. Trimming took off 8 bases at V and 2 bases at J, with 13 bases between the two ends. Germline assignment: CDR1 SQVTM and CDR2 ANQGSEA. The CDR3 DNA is TGCAGCACCCAGACAACGACCTACGAGCAGTACTTC. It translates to CSTQTTTYEQYF.

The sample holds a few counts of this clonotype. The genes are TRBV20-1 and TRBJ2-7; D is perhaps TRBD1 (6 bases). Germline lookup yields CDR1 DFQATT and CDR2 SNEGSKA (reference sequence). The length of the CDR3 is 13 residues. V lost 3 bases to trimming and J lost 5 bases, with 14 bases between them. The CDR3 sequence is CSASRGQADEQYF. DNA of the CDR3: TGCAGTGCTAGCAGGGGTCAGGCGGACGAGCAGTACTTC.

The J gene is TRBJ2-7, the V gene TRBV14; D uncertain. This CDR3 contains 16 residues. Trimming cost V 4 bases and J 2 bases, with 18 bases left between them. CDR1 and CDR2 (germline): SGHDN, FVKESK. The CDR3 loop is CASSPLFGPRTYEQYF. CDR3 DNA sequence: TGTGCCAGCAGCCCTCTTTTTGGACCGAGAACCTACGAGCAGTACTTC.

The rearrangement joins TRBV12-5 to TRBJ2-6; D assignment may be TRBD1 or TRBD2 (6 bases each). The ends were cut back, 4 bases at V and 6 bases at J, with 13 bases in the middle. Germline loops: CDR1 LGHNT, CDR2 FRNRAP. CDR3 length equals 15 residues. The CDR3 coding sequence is TGTGCTAGTGGTTCTCCTTGGGGGGCGGCCAACGTCCTGACTTTC. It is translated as CASGSPWGAANVLTF.